These 32 T cell receptor beta chains came from one sample sequenced in a study of human T cells and chemical hapten exposure. MiXCR, run by TCRdb on the RACE reads, gives a single entry per CDR3 protein. The table includes around 130,000 distinct CDR3 sequences, approximately 9.1% detected once. Time point: healthy volunteer bleed at 2 weeks. Blood, whole and unfractionated, served as the source for total RNA extraction. The sample comprised whole blood. The origin of the receptors is a male donor in good health. Some clones in this sample may be carry-over from other donors' samples.

This clonotype was detected only a few times. V and J are TRBV5-5 and TRBJ1-4; D gene uncertain. Germline V gives CDR1 SGHKS, CDR2 YYEKEE (reference sequence). This CDR3 spans 13 amino acids. Trimming took off 2 bases at V and 8 bases at J, with 10 bases between the two ends. CDR3 sequence reads: CASSLAGGEKLFF. The CDR3 coding sequence is TGTGCCAGCAGCTTAGCAGGAGGGGAAAAACTGTTTTTT.

The chain couples TRBV2 to TRBJ1-5; 8 nucleotides match TRBD1. The CDR3 is 14 amino acids. CDR1 and CDR2 (germline): SNHLY, FYNNEI. Unmatched junction bases numbered 5, after V lost 3 bases and J lost 7 bases. The CDR3 protein is CASSEDRVGQPQHF. For the CDR3, the DNA is TGTGCCAGCAGTGAGGACAGGGTTGGGCAGCCCCAGCATTTT.

This clonotype was observed a few times. The CDR3 reads CAIRETSGRDEQFF. The DNA of the CDR3 is TGTGCCATCAGAGAAACTAGCGGGCGGGATGAGCAGTTCTTC. This rearrangement joins TRBV10-3 to TRBJ2-1; 9 nucleotides line up with TRBD2. The CDR3 spans 14 residues. In germline, CDR1 is ENHRY, CDR2 SYGVKD. The J segment lost 8 bases and the V segment lost 6 bases, leaving 8 bases of the junction unmatched.

This clonotype has only a few counts. This chain connects TRBV7-9 to TRBJ1-1; the match to TRBD1 covers 7 bases. With V trimmed by 5 bases and J by 5 bases, 11 bases remained unmatched. Germline CDR1 reads SEHNR; CDR2 reads FQNEAQ (reference sequence). This CDR3 is 15 amino acids long. CDR3 coding DNA: TGTGCCAGCAGCACCCCCGCGCAGGGGGTAACTGAAGCTTTCTTT. Amino acid sequence: CASSTPAQGVTEAFF.

This clonotype was seen only a few times. The rearrangement links TRBV20-1 to TRBJ2-7; maybe TRBD2 (7 bases). This CDR3 is 14 amino acids long. Germline V gene data show CDR1 as DFQATT and CDR2 as SNEGSKA (reference sequence). V was cut by 0 bases and J by 3 bases, with 12 bases left in between. CDR3 protein: CSARDTGRDYEQYF. The CDR3 region has the DNA TGCAGTGCTAGAGACACAGGGAGGGACTACGAGCAGTACTTC.

This rearrangement joins TRBV6-1 to TRBJ1-5; possible D gene TRBD1, 5 bases. CDR1 MNHNS and CDR2 SASEGT come from the germline V gene. This CDR3 comprises 16 residues. V gave up 7 bases and J gave up 0 bases, with 16 bases separating them. The CDR3 protein is CASKRDSAFSNQPQHF. In DNA, the CDR3 is TGTGCCAGCAAACGCGACAGCGCCTTTAGCAATCAGCCCCAGCATTTT.

In its sample, this clonotype was seen many times. V gene TRBV20-1 combines with J gene TRBJ2-1; a weak D match, TRBD1 (6 bases). Germline V gene lookup returns CDR1 DFQATT and CDR2 SNEGSKA (reference sequence). With 2 bases removed from V and 3 bases from J, the gap between germline ends came to 14 bases. This CDR3 region has 15 residues. CDR3 loop: CSARPTGILYNEQFF. As DNA, the CDR3 is TGCAGTGCTAGACCCACAGGGATACTCTACAATGAGCAGTTCTTC.

Ten or more counts support this clonotype. The chain is built from TRBV9 and TRBJ2-2; 11 bases fit TRBD2. CDR1 SGDLS and CDR2 YYNGEE come from the germline V gene. The CDR3 is made up of 16 amino acids. Unmatched junction bases numbered 2, after V lost 4 bases and J lost 0 bases. This CDR3 is CASSPGLAANTGELFF. The CDR3 DNA is TGTGCCAGCAGCCCGGGACTAGCGGCGAACACCGGGGAGCTGTTTTTT.

This clonotype was counted at least ten times. This chain links TRBV18 with TRBJ2-7, with D possibly being TRBD2 (5 bases). Between the trimmed V and J ends, which lost 0 bases and 3 bases, there was a span of 9 bases. CDR3 size: 14 residues. CDR1 and CDR2 (germline): KGHSH, LQKENI. The CDR3 reads CASSPPAGGYEQYF. CDR3 coding DNA: TGTGCCAGCTCACCACCGGCGGGCGGCTACGAGCAGTACTTC.

Only a few counts were recorded for this clonotype. The genes are TRBV6-6 and TRBJ2-1, with TRBD1 as a possible D gene (5 bases). The CDR3 spans 17 residues. The V and J ends lost 1 base and 3 bases respectively, with 16 bases between them. Germline V CDR1 and CDR2: MNHNY, SVGAGI (reference sequence). The CDR3 region has the DNA TGTGCCAGCAGTTACTTCTCCGGGCAGGGAAACTACAATGAGCAGTTCTTC. Protein product: CASSYFSGQGNYNEQFF.

This clonotype has a handful of counts. The rearrangement links TRBV20-1 to TRBJ2-7, with a tentative D call TRBD2 (6 bases). With 0 bases removed from V and 3 bases from J, the gap between germline ends came to 18 bases. The CDR3 totals 16 residues. CDR1 and CDR2 from the germline V gene are DFQATT and SNEGSKA (reference sequence). DNA of the CDR3: TGCAGTGCTAGAGATGTAGAGGGTAGCGGTCTCTACGAGCAGTACTTC. Translated: CSARDVEGSGLYEQYF.

This clonotype turned up a few times. The CDR3: CSGESGAKETQYF. For the CDR3, the DNA is TGCAGCGGGGAGTCGGGGGCGAAAGAGACCCAGTACTTC. V and J are TRBV29-1 and TRBJ2-5, with D tentatively TRBD1 or TRBD2 (6 bases each). The V gene's germline CDR1 is SQVTM and CDR2 ANQGSEA. V was shortened by 7 bases and J by 3 bases, with 15 bases between the two germline ends. CDR3 length: 13 amino acids.

At least ten counts were recorded for this clonotype. J is TRBJ1-5 and V is TRBV6-2 or TRBV6-3; 7 nucleotides agree with TRBD1. The length of the CDR3 is 15 residues. CDR1 is MNHEY, CDR2 SVGEGT, per germline. V was clipped by 0 bases and J by 3 bases; unmatched bases: 2. CDR3 region: CASSYSGQNNQPQHF. The CDR3 coding sequence is TGTGCCAGCAGTTACTCGGGACAGAACAATCAGCCCCAGCATTTT.

With regard to this clonotype: Likely a read error: the CDR3 ends without its conserved phenylalanine or tryptophan. V and J are TRBV12-3 or TRBV12-4 and TRBJ2-7, with D hard to call. With 3 bases removed from V and 3 bases from J, the gap between germline ends came to 9 bases. The CDR3 is 13 residues long. CDR3 bases: TGTGCCAGCAGTTTGAACATAAACTACGAGCAGTACTCC. It specifies CASSLNINYEQYS.

The V and J genes are TRBV6-1 and TRBJ1-5; 10 bases are shared with TRBD1. CDR3 size: 15 residues. The germline gives CDR1 MNHNS, CDR2 SASEGT. The J segment lost 5 bases and the V segment lost 2 bases, leaving 3 bases of the junction unmatched. Here the CDR3 DNA reads TGTGCCAGCAGTGAACCGGGACAGGGGTATCAGCCCCAGCATTTT. It is translated as CASSEPGQGYQPQHF.

In this sample, this clonotype turned up a few times. The chain's CDR3 is CSARDPLAGFYEQYF. The CDR3 DNA sequence: TGCAGTGCTAGAGATCCCCTAGCGGGGTTCTACGAGCAGTACTTC. The V and J genes are TRBV20-1 and TRBJ2-7, with TRBD2 identical over 9 bases. V gave up 0 bases and J gave up 3 bases; unmatched junction bases: 6. Germline V CDR1 and CDR2: DFQATT, SNEGSKA (reference sequence). CDR3 length: 15 amino acids.

This clonotype was seen many times. The chain combines TRBV12-5 with TRBJ2-3; D is possibly TRBD2 (5 bases). V lost 1 base and J 8 bases, leaving 25 bases between the germline ends. Germline V gives CDR1 LGHNT, CDR2 FRNRAP. This CDR3 is built from 18 residues. The CDR3 is CASGLDGVEGSPAGTQYF. In nucleotides, the CDR3 is TGTGCTAGTGGTTTGGATGGGGTTGAGGGCAGCCCGGCAGGTACGCAGTATTTT.

This clonotype was detected many times. CDR3 nucleotide sequence: TGCAGCGTTGTAGGCGGGTCGGGGGAGCAGTACTTC. Translated, it gives CSVVGGSGEQYF. This chain joins TRBV29-1 and TRBJ2-7; tentatively, D is TRBD2 (5 bases). The CDR3 spans 12 residues. V lost 4 bases and J lost 7, with 14 bases in between. CDR1 is SQVTM and CDR2 is ANQGSEA in the germline V gene.

This clonotype was detected a few times. The V and J genes are TRBV29-1 and TRBJ2-7; maybe TRBD2 (6 bases). The ends were cut back, 6 bases at V and 3 bases at J, with 9 bases in the middle. CDR3 length equals 11 residues. Per the germline V gene, CDR1 is SQVTM and CDR2 is ANQGSEA. The CDR3 region is CSVATSYEQYF. For the CDR3, the DNA is TGCAGCGTAGCGACTAGCTACGAGCAGTACTTC.

In DNA, the CDR3 is TGTGCCAGCAGCTTAGCATCCGGGACCAAATCTCTGGGGGCCAACGTCCTGACTTTC. Translating gives CASSLASGTKSLGANVLTF. This chain links TRBV7-9 with TRBJ2-6; D assignment may be TRBD1 or TRBD2 (5 bases each). CDR1 is SEHNR and CDR2 is FQNEAQ in the germline V gene (reference sequence). Trimming cost V 0 bases and J 4 bases, with 19 bases left between them. There are 19 residues in the CDR3.

This clonotype has only a few counts. V is TRBV19 and J is TRBJ2-3; 8 nucleotides align to TRBD1. The germline CDR1 and CDR2 sequences are LNHDA and SQIVND (reference sequence). The V and J ends lost 0 bases and 6 bases, in that order; junction bases with no gene match: 11. The CDR3 extends over 17 amino acids. The DNA for the CDR3 is TGTGCCAGTAGTATAGATCCCGGGCAGGGGGCTCGGGATACGCAGTATTTT. Protein product: CASSIDPGQGARDTQYF.

The chain couples TRBV19 to TRBJ2-2; weak D call: TRBD1 (5 bases). The ends were cut back, 9 bases at V and 5 bases at J, with 16 bases in the middle. Germline CDR1 and CDR2: LNHDA and SQIVND (reference sequence). CDR3 size: 14 residues. The CDR3, as DNA: TGTGCCAGCATCCCCCCTACAGGAACCGGGGAGCTGTTTTTT. This codes for CASIPPTGTGELFF.

The chain has TRBV7-2 and TRBJ1-1; no reliable D call. CDR3 size: 13 residues. CDR1 is SGHTA and CDR2 is FQGNSA in the germline V gene. The V and J ends lost 6 bases and 1 base respectively, with 9 bases between them. The chain's CDR3 is CASSTKRNTEAFF. For the CDR3, the DNA is TGTGCCAGCAGTACCAAGCGGAACACTGAAGCTTTCTTT.

This clonotype occurred many times. CDR3 coding DNA: TGTGCCAGCAGCGCCGGAGGGGCTGAAGCTTTCTTT. This translates into CASSAGGAEAFF. The chain recombines TRBV7-9 with TRBJ1-1; D is possibly TRBD1 (5 bases). This CDR3 is built from 12 residues. Per the germline V gene, CDR1 is SEHNR and CDR2 is FQNEAQ (reference sequence). V shed 5 bases and J shed 6 bases, with 10 bases lying between them.

Ten or more counts support this clonotype. The chain uses TRBV5-1 and TRBJ2-1, with 7 bases fitting TRBD1. Germline trimming cut 4 bases from V and 8 bases from J; bases unmatched to any gene: 9. Germline assignment: CDR1 SGHRS and CDR2 YFSETQ. This CDR3 spans 14 amino acids. DNA for the CDR3: TGCGCCAGCAGCGCGCACAGGGGAGCGGATGAGCAGTTCTTC. This translates into CASSAHRGADEQFF.

The rearrangement uses TRBV29-1 and TRBJ2-7; possible D gene TRBD1, 5 bases. The germline gives CDR1 SQVTM, CDR2 ANQGSEA. The V gene lost 6 bases and the J gene lost 3 bases, with 18 bases spanning the gap. The CDR3 sequence is 14 residues long. CDR3 in amino acids: CSVTTSDTNYEQYF. The CDR3 nucleotides read TGCAGCGTCACTACTTCGGACACCAACTACGAGCAGTACTTC.

This clonotype was seen only a few times. The chain links TRBV15 to TRBJ2-5; possibly TRBD1 or TRBD2 for D (5 bases each). The CDR3 is 16 amino acids. V was clipped by 0 bases and J by 4 bases, with 15 bases between them. The germline CDR1 and CDR2 sequences are LNHNV and YYDKDF (reference sequence). DNA of the CDR3: TGTGCCACCAGCAGAGATCGACATCCGGGGACAGAGACCCAGTACTTC. This encodes CATSRDRHPGTETQYF.

The chain links TRBV2 to TRBJ2-6; D ambiguous. With 3 bases removed from V and 2 bases from J, the gap between germline ends came to 8 bases. The CDR3 totals 15 residues. CDR1 is SNHLY and CDR2 is FYNNEI in the germline V gene. The CDR3 coding sequence is TGTGCCAGCAGTGAGAACAGACCTGGGGCCAACGTCCTGACTTTC. Amino acid sequence: CASSENRPGANVLTF. The full variable domain, rest sourced from reference TRBV2 and TRBJ2-6, is EPEVTQTPSHQVTQMGQEVILRCVPISNHLYFYWYRQILGQKVEFLVSFYNNEISEKSEIFDDQFSVERPDGSNFTLKIRSTKLEDSAMYFCASSENRPGANVLTFGAGSRLTVL.

Regarding this clonotype: This clone may be a read error of a much larger clone one base away. The chain combines TRBV5-5 with TRBJ2-3, with D perhaps matching TRBD1 (5 bases). CDR1 is SGHKS, CDR2 YYEKEE, per germline (reference sequence). The ends were cut back, 3 bases at V and 4 bases at J, with 15 bases in the middle. CDR3 size: 15 residues. The CDR3 nucleotides read TGTGCCAGCAGCTCGGGCCCCTTAGGGGCAGATACGCAGTATTTT. This encodes CASSSGPLGADTQYF.

This clonotype was seen at least ten times. The gene calls are TRBV5-4 and TRBJ1-2; maybe TRBD1 (5 bases). Germline-derived CDR1 and CDR2 are SGHNT and YYREEE (reference sequence). The V and J ends lost 0 bases and 8 bases respectively, with 14 bases between them. The CDR3 has 14 residues. The CDR3 coding sequence is TGTGCCAGCAGCTTGGAGGCCAGGGATCAGGGCTACACCTTC. Residues: CASSLEARDQGYTF.

Turning to this clonotype: The limits of the CDR3 on the DNA are not certain, so only TCRdb's listed CDR3 is given. The chain joins TRBV11-2 to TRBJ2-2. The length of the CDR3 is 15 amino acids, counting both ends. Germline assignment: CDR1 SGHAT and CDR2 FQNNGV. The CDR3 spells CASSLETLRAGELFF.

This clonotype was detected only a few times. This chain uses TRBV20-1 with TRBJ2-7; TRBD1 aligns across 9 bases. V dropped 6 bases and J dropped 6; count of bases not matched to a gene: 12. This CDR3 has 14 residues. Looked up from germline, CDR1 is DFQATT and CDR2 is SNEGSKA (reference sequence). The CDR3 bases are TGCAGTGCAAGACCGGGACAGGGAAGGGGCGAGCAGTACTTC. It translates to CSARPGQGRGEQYF.